This paragraph covers one T cell receptor beta chain sequence. Its target is unknown. This sample stems from a study of post-analysis software for immune sequencing data. General study findings and limits: A few TRBV segments (TRBV5-6, TRBV5-1 and TRBV20-1 among them) occurred more frequently in patients than in controls.

Tagging with unique molecular identifiers was a feature of the TCR beta cDNA libraries. One entry per CDR3 protein results from TCRdb running MiXCR on the PCR reads. Here the sample spans hundreds of thousands of distinct CDR3 sequences, 59% being singletons. V was clipped by 5 bases and J by 3 bases, with 19 bases between them. Germline loops: CDR1 DFQATT, CDR2 SNEGSKA (reference sequence). The CDR3 sequence is 15 residues long. The source of this sequence is a girl aged 2 to 9 with multiple sclerosis. The chain uses TRBV20-1 and TRBJ2-5; D perhaps matches TRBD1 (6 bases). The source material was blood. DNA of the CDR3: TGCAGTGCTTCGCCCTCTACAGGGCAGAAAGAGACCCAGTACTTC. It yields the protein CSASPSTGQKETQYF.